This TCR beta chain was documented in a study of read filtering for tumor transcriptome and immune sequencing. On the study more broadly: The cohort had about 16 men and under 15 women aged roughly 40 to 90, mean around 66 years. Revised staging placed roughly 8 patients in R-ISS I, 15 to 20 in II, more than five in III. Study-wide results and limits: IR-seq captured clonotypes deeper and more reliably than RNA-seq.

With respect to this clonotype: Its antigen remains unknown.

Molecular barcoded adaptors covering alpha/delta and beta/gamma chains were used on 400 ng RNA. TCRdb redid the calling of the reads with MiXCR, one entry per CDR3 protein. The sample shows approximately 61,000 distinct CDR3 sequences, roughly 19% of them seen only once. Bone marrow was sampled from every patient at the time of active disease. The clonotype originates from a donor aged 40 or over with multiple myeloma. Sequencing was done on a sample of a population of CD138-negative cells sorted from bone marrow.

The CDR3 is CASSVGLGQETQYF. The CDR3 DNA sequence: TGTGCCAGCAGCGTAGGTCTGGGCCAAGAGACCCAGTACTTC. The chain joins TRBV9 to TRBJ2-5, with D unclear. The CDR3 runs to 14 residues. Trimming removed 0 bases at V and 1 base at J, with 7 bases between. Per germline, CDR1 SGDLS and CDR2 YYNGEE.